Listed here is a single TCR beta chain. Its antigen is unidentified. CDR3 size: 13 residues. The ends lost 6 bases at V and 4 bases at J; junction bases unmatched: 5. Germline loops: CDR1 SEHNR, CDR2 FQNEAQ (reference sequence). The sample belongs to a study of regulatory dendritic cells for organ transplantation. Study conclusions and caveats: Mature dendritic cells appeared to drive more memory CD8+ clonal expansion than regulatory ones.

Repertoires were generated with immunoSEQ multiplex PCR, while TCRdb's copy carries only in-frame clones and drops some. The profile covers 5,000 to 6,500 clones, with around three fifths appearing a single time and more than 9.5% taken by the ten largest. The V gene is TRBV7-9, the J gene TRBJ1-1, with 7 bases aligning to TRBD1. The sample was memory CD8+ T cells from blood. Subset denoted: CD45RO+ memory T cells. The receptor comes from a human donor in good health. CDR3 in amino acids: CASSPQGGTEAFF. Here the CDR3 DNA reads TGTGCCAGCAGTCCTCAGGGGGGCACTGAAGCTTTCTTT.